The clone carrying this T cell receptor beta chain was seen only once. What it binds is unknown. This specimen belongs to a study of cytomegalovirus exposure and HLA in healthy donors. Findings and limits, study-wide: What TCR beta sequences reportedly achieved was accurate prediction of HLA-A and HLA-B alleles in most subjects.

The donors comprised healthy bone marrow donors. CDR3 length: 13 residues. In germline, CDR1 is MNHNS, CDR2 SASEGT. Trimming left V 6 bases short and J 3 bases short, with 9 bases between. With 60 Vbeta and 13 Jbeta primers, the PCR was carried out. Authors' methods: Roughly 11 million shared chains were among around 80 million unique TCR beta chains counted in a later analysis. This table comes from immunoSEQ multiplex PCR, and its TCRdb copy is limited to in-frame clones, with some not included. D and trimming were read from the DNA, whereas the V and J calls and clone size are those reported in that table. Of more than 150,000 clones listed, about 82% are singletons.

This chain uses TRBV6-1 with TRBJ1-5, with a weak D call TRBD1 (6 bases). The sequence was collected from a woman aged 25 to 39 in good health and CMV-seronegative. Sequenced sample: PBMCs. This chain's CDR3 is CASRTGFNQPQHF. Here the CDR3 DNA reads TGTGCCAGCAGGACAGGATTCAATCAGCCCCAGCATTTT.